Detailed here is one T cell receptor beta chain. Its antigen is currently unknown. The source of the sample is a study of T cells in Graves' hyperthyroidism and ophthalmopathy. Study observations and caveats: Most thyroid clonotypes with frequency above 0.001 were detected in blood.

Amplified TCR beta CDR3 regions came from RNA transcripts. HTBI primers were used for first-round RT-PCR of the TCR CDR3. TCRdb reprocessed the multiplex PCR reads via MiXCR and lists one record per CDR3 protein. The sample lists nearly 750,000 distinct CDR3 sequences, around 40% occurring once. CDR3 length: 15 amino acids. Germline assignment: CDR1 LGHNA and CDR2 YSLEER. Trimming cost V 0 bases and J 6 bases, with 14 bases left between them. The PBMCs were sourced from fresh peripheral blood (10 ml). The sequenced material came from blood. The gene calls are TRBV4-3 and TRBJ1-2, with D unresolved. The sequence came from a woman in her thirties or forties with Graves' hyperthyroidism. The CDR3 loop reads CASSQDGREWDGYTF. CDR3 nucleotides: TGCGCCAGCAGCCAAGATGGGAGGGAATGGGATGGCTACACCTTC.